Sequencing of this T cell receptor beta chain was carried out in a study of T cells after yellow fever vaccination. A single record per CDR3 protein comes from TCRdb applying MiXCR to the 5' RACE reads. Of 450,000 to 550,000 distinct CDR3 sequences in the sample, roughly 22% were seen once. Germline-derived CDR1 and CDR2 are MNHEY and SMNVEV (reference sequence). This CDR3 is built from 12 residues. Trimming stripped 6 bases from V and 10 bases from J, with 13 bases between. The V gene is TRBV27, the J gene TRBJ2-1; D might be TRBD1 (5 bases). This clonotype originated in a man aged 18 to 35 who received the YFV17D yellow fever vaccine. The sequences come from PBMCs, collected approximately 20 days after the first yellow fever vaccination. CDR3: CASRLTENEQFF. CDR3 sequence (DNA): TGTGCCAGCAGACTGACAGAAAACGAGCAGTTCTTC.